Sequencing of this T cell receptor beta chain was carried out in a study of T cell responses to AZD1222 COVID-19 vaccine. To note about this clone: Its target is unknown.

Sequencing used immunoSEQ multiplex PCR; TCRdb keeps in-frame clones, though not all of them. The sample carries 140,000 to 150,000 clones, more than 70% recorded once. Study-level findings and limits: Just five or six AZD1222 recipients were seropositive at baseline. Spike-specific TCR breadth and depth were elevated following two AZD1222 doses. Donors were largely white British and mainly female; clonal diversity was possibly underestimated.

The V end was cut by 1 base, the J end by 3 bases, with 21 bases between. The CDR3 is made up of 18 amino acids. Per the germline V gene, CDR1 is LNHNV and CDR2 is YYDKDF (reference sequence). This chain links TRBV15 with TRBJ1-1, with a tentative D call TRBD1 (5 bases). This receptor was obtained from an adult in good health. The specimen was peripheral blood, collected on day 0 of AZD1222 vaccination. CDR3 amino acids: CATSRGFGSGEEDTEAFF. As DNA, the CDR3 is TGTGCCACCAGCAGAGGGTTTGGGTCGGGGGAGGAGGACACTGAAGCTTTCTTT.